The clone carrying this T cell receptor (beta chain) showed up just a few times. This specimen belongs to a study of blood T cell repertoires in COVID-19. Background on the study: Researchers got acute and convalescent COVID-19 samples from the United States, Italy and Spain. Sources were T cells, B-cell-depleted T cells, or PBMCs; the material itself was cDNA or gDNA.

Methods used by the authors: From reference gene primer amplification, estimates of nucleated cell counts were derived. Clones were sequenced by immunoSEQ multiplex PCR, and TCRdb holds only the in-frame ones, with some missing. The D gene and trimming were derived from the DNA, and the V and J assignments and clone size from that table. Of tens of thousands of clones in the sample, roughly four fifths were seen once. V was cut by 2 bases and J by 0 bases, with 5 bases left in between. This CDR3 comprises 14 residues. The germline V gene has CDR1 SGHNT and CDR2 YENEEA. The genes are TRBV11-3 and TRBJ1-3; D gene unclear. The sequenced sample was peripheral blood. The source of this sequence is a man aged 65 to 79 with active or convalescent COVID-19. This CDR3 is CASSLPFSGNTIYF. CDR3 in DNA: TGTGCCAGCAGCTTACCTTTCTCTGGAAACACCATATATTTT.